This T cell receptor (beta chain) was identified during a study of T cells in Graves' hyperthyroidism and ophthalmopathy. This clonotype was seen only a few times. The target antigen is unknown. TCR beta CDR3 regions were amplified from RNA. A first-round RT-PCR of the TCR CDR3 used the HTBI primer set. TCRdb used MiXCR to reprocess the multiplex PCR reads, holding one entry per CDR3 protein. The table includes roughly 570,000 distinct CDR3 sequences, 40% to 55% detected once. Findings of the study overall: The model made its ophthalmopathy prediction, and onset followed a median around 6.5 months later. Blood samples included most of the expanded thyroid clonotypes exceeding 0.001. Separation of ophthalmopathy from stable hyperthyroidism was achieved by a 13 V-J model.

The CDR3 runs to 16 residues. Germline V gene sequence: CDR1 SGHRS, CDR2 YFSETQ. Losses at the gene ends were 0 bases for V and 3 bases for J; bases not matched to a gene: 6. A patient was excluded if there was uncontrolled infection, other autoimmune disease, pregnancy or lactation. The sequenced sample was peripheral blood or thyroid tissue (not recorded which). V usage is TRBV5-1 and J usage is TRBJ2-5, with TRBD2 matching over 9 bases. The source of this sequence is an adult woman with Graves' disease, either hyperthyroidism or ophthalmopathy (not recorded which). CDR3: CASSLDTSGWEETQYF. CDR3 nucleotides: TGCGCCAGCAGCTTGGATACTAGCGGGTGGGAAGAGACCCAGTACTTC.